Below are 27 T cell receptor beta chains sequenced from a single sample in a study of CD8 T cell repertoires and HIV-1 epitope variants. This table comes from immunoSEQ multiplex PCR, and its TCRdb copy is limited to in-frame clones, with some not included. In the table there are approximately 4,700 clones, about 66% of which are singletons. These receptors' antigens are unknown. The source material was cultured CD8+ T cells derived from PBMCs. These receptors originate from a male donor with HIV.

The chain has TRBV4-1 and TRBJ2-7, with D unresolved. The V end was cut by 5 bases, the J end by 3 bases, with 8 bases between. The CDR3 extends over 12 amino acids. Germline V gene lookup returns CDR1 MGHRA and CDR2 YSYEKL. CDR3 residues: CASSGTNYEQYF. DNA for the CDR3: TGCGCCAGCAGCGGCACTAACTACGAGCAGTACTTC.

The table lists this clone with a count of one. This rearrangement joins TRBV9 to TRBJ1-1; 9 bases are a match to TRBD1. This CDR3 is 14 amino acids long. V was clipped by 2 bases and J by 5 bases; unmatched bases: 4. The germline V gene has CDR1 SGDLS and CDR2 YYNGEE. DNA of the CDR3: TGTGCCAGCAGCGTTGGGACAGGGCGAACTGAAGCTTTCTTT. This sequence encodes CASSVGTGRTEAFF.

This sequence joins TRBV5-4 and TRBJ2-3; TRBD2 matches at 8 bases. CDR1 and CDR2 (germline): SGHNT, YYREEE (reference sequence). CDR3 length equals 17 residues. V shed 3 bases, J shed 2 bases, and the junction held 11 bases outside the gene matches. CDR3 protein: CASSSGGAGAYTDTQYF. The CDR3 DNA reads TGTGCCAGCAGCTCGGGAGGGGCGGGGGCCTACACAGATACGCAGTATTTT.

The V call is TRBV6-5, the J call TRBJ2-7; 7 bases align to TRBD1. CDR1 and CDR2 from the germline V gene are MNHEY and SVGAGI. After removal of 6 bases from V and 9 bases from J, the junction contained 11 bases not matched to a gene. This CDR3 comprises 13 residues. CDR3 coding DNA: TGTGCCAGCAGCCCTCGACAGGGTTTAACGCAGTACTTC. Encoded protein: CASSPRQGLTQYF.

This chain links TRBV7-9 with TRBJ2-3; D not resolved. This CDR3 contains 14 residues. Germline V gene data show CDR1 as SEHNR and CDR2 as FQNEAQ (reference sequence). V lost 5 bases and J lost 2, with 11 bases in between. In DNA, the CDR3 is TGTGCCAGCAGCCAGGAGTTCAACACAGATACGCAGTATTTT. The encoded protein is CASSQEFNTDTQYF.

The chain uses TRBV19 and TRBJ2-3; D is ambiguous. In germline, CDR1 is LNHDA, CDR2 SQIVND (reference sequence). Trimming stripped 8 bases from V and 0 bases from J, with 9 bases between. The CDR3 consists of 13 residues. The CDR3 DNA is TGTGCCAGTTCTTCGTTTAGCACAGATACGCAGTATTTT. The encoded protein is CASSSFSTDTQYF.

CDR3 bases: TGTGCCAGCAGCTTGGGACAGGGGGTACACTACGGGGAGCTGTTTTTT. It encodes CASSLGQGVHYGELFF. V and J are TRBV5-6 and TRBJ2-2; TRBD1 matches at 9 bases. The CDR3 runs 16 residues. CDR1 and CDR2 (germline): SGHDT, YYEEEE. V shed 0 bases, J shed 7 bases, and the junction held 7 bases outside the gene matches.

This clone has only a few counts. The V gene is TRBV27, the J gene TRBJ2-1; 8 nucleotides agree with TRBD2. V was pared by 4 bases and J by 13 bases, with 12 bases of the junction left unmatched. CDR1 is MNHEY and CDR2 is SMNVEV in the germline V gene (reference sequence). This CDR3 has 14 residues. CDR3 bases: TGTGCCAGCAGTTCCCAGAGTAGCGGGGCCCCACAGTTCTTC. Translation gives CASSSQSSGAPQFF.

The CDR3 spells CASSFGPTSYEQYF. Written as DNA, the CDR3 is TGTGCCAGCAGCTTTGGACCAACTTCCTACGAGCAGTACTTC. V and J are TRBV11-2 and TRBJ2-7; D is unresolved. Trimming left V 3 bases short and J 1 base short, with 10 bases between. Germline loops: CDR1 SGHAT, CDR2 FQNNGV. The CDR3 spans 14 residues. Supplemented by reference TRBV11-2 and TRBJ2-7, the full variable domain reads EAGVAQSPRYKIIEKRQSVAFWCNPISGHATLYWYQQILGQGPKLLIQFQNNGVVDDSQLPKDRFSAERLKGVDSTLKIQPAKLEDSAVYLCASSFGPTSYEQYFGPGTRLTVT.

This clone was seen a few times. V usage is TRBV19 and J usage is TRBJ2-5; D is tentatively TRBD1 or TRBD2 (5 bases each). This CDR3 has 14 amino acids. The V and J ends lost 1 base and 4 bases respectively, with 10 bases between them. Germline loops: CDR1 LNHDA, CDR2 SQIVND (reference sequence). The CDR3: CASSIGGGRETQYF. CDR3 in DNA: TGTGCCAGTAGTATAGGTGGGGGTAGAGAGACCCAGTACTTC.

The chain combines TRBV28 with TRBJ2-3, with D possibly being TRBD1 (5 bases). The length of the CDR3 is 14 residues. Germline loops: CDR1 MDHEN, CDR2 SYDVKM. The ends were cut back, 3 bases at V and 2 bases at J, with 9 bases in the middle. CDR3 residues: CASSLIGDTDTQYF. CDR3 DNA sequence: TGTGCCAGCAGTTTGATAGGGGACACAGATACGCAGTATTTT.

V usage is TRBV7-9 and J usage is TRBJ2-3; D possibly corresponds to TRBD1 (6 bases). Germline assignment: CDR1 SEHNR and CDR2 FQNEAQ (reference sequence). The CDR3 extends over 15 amino acids. Deletions cut 1 base from V and 5 bases from J, with 13 bases between. The chain's CDR3 is CASSLEQGWEDTQYF. The CDR3 nucleotides are TGTGCCAGCAGCTTAGAACAGGGTTGGGAAGATACGCAGTATTTT.

The chain has TRBV29-1 and TRBJ2-5; 10 bases align to TRBD2. Germline CDR1 and CDR2: SQVTM and ANQGSEA. V shed 6 bases and J 3 bases; nucleotides not matched to a gene: 4. This CDR3 is 13 amino acids long. The CDR3 sequence: CSVALAGEETQYF. Written as DNA, the CDR3 is TGCAGCGTGGCCCTAGCGGGGGAAGAGACCCAGTACTTC.

The chain employs TRBV19 and TRBJ1-2; D may be TRBD1 (6 bases). This CDR3 comprises 16 residues. Germline values: CDR1 LNHDA, CDR2 SQIVND (reference sequence). Trimming pared 3 bases from V and 2 bases from J, leaving 16 bases between. CDR3 protein: CASSIGQFGSNYGYTF. CDR3 coding DNA: TGTGCCAGTAGTATCGGACAGTTCGGCTCGAACTATGGCTACACCTTC.

This clone was recorded once. The rearrangement joins TRBV27 to TRBJ2-7; 9 positions agree with TRBD1. The CDR3 covers 14 residues. Germline V CDR1 and CDR2: MNHEY, SMNVEV (reference sequence). With 6 bases clipped from V and 0 bases from J, the junction kept 3 bases outside the gene matches. The CDR3 spells CASRQGASSYEQYF. The CDR3 DNA reads as TGTGCCAGCAGACAGGGGGCTTCCTCCTACGAGCAGTACTTC.

The rearrangement joins TRBV7-9 to TRBJ1-5; D perhaps matches TRBD1 (6 bases). CDR3 size: 15 residues. Germline values: CDR1 SEHNR, CDR2 FQNEAQ (reference sequence). Deletions cut 6 bases from V and 0 bases from J, with 12 bases between. CDR3 loop: CASSSGVASNQPQHF. CDR3 bases: TGTGCCAGCAGTTCAGGGGTGGCTAGCAATCAGCCCCAGCATTTT.

The V call is TRBV7-2, the J call TRBJ1-2, with TRBD1 identical over 10 bases. CDR3 size: 14 residues. From germline, CDR1 is SGHTA and CDR2 FQGNSA. The junction had 7 bases not matched to a gene; V was cut back by 5 bases and J by 7 bases. The CDR3 DNA reads TGTGCCAGCAGCCCAGACAGGGGGCTGTTTGGCTACACCTTC. This codes for CASSPDRGLFGYTF.

This clone was observed once. The chain has TRBV5-5 and TRBJ1-5; no firm D call. The germline V gene has CDR1 SGHKS and CDR2 YYEKEE (reference sequence). The V and J ends lost 0 bases and 6 bases respectively, with 13 bases between them. This CDR3 region has 15 residues. The CDR3 spells CASSLAWQTGQPQHF. In nucleotides, the CDR3 is TGTGCCAGCAGCTTGGCCTGGCAGACTGGTCAGCCCCAGCATTTT.

The chain employs TRBV7-6 and TRBJ2-7; D not certain. The length of the CDR3 is 13 residues. The V end lost 3 bases, the J end lost 1 base, and 7 bases lay between the germline ends. The germline CDR1 and CDR2 sequences are SGHVS and FNYEAQ. DNA for the CDR3: TGTGCCAGCAGCTTTTTCGGATCCTACGAGCAGTACTTC. Protein: CASSFFGSYEQYF.

The chain has TRBV5-1 and TRBJ2-2; D possibly corresponds to TRBD2 (5 bases). The CDR3 extends over 15 amino acids. The germline V gene encodes CDR1 SGHRS and CDR2 YFSETQ. Trimming shortened V by 1 base and J by 3 bases, and 10 bases separated the two germline ends. The CDR3, as DNA: TGCGCCAGCAGCTTGAAAGGAGGTCACACCGGGGAGCTGTTTTTT. It codes for CASSLKGGHTGELFF.

The V gene is TRBV6-5, the J gene TRBJ2-5; 8 bases map to TRBD1. In germline, CDR1 is MNHEY, CDR2 SVGAGI. This CDR3 is 14 amino acids long. V gave up 5 bases and J gave up 4 bases; unmatched junction bases: 6. The CDR3 DNA sequence: TGTGCCAGCAGTAATACAGGGGGGCGAGAGACCCAGTACTTC. Translating it yields CASSNTGGRETQYF.

There are a few counts of this clone. The chain uses TRBV13 and TRBJ2-7; no clear D gene. The CDR3 contains 14 residues. Trimming shortened V by 6 bases and J by 2 bases, and 14 bases separated the two germline ends. In germline, CDR1 is PRHDT, CDR2 FYEKMQ (reference sequence). Written as DNA, the CDR3 is TGTGCCAGCAGTTCAGATGTCTCGGCCTACGAGCAGTACTTC. It translates to CASSSDVSAYEQYF.

The V gene is TRBV7-2, the J gene TRBJ2-7, with TRBD2 identical over 10 bases. V trimming: 1 base; J trimming: 4 bases; junction bases outside the gene matches: 7. The germline CDR1 and CDR2 sequences are SGHTA and FQGNSA. The CDR3 is made up of 16 amino acids. CDR3 nucleotides: TGTGCCAGCAGCTTAGAACCTAGCGGGGGAGGGTACGAGCAGTACTTC. Translating gives CASSLEPSGGGYEQYF.

About this clone itself: A read error may account for a junction end that differs from germline. The V gene is TRBV7-9, the J gene TRBJ2-7; TRBD2 agrees at 7 bases. Germline V gene data show CDR1 as SEHNR and CDR2 as FQNEAQ (reference sequence). The CDR3 contains 17 residues. CDR3 in amino acids: CASRLDGPSGAPYEQYF. As DNA, the CDR3 is TGTGCCAGCAGATTAGATGGTCCTAGCGGAGCCCCCTACGAGCAGTACTTC.

V and J are TRBV5-1 and TRBJ2-7; TRBD1 matches 7 bases. The CDR3 covers 14 residues. CDR1 and CDR2 from the germline V gene are SGHRS and YFSETQ. Unmatched junction bases numbered 3, after V lost 0 bases and J lost 3 bases. CDR3 sequence: CASSLGDSGYEQYF. Here the CDR3 DNA reads TGCGCCAGCAGCTTGGGGGACAGTGGCTACGAGCAGTACTTC.

This CDR3 reads CASSQDYSYEQYF. The CDR3 nucleotides are TGTGCCAGCAGTCAAGACTACTCCTACGAGCAGTACTTC. V is TRBV28 and J is TRBJ2-7; D may be TRBD2 (5 bases). Germline V CDR1 and CDR2: MDHEN, SYDVKM. CDR3 length: 13 residues. Trimming stripped 5 bases from V and 0 bases from J, with 8 bases between.

This clone was picked up a small number of times. V usage is TRBV13 and J usage is TRBJ1-3, with D tentatively TRBD1 (5 bases). V dropped 1 base and J dropped 2 bases, with 9 bases sitting between them. The CDR3 is 15 residues long. Germline V lookup: CDR1 PRHDT, CDR2 FYEKMQ (reference sequence). The CDR3 sequence is CASSLAGKAGNTIYF. In DNA form, the CDR3 reads TGTGCCAGCAGCTTAGCAGGGAAGGCTGGAAACACCATATATTTT.